This entry describes one T cell receptor beta chain. The target of this receptor is not known. Per-base quality was not reported, and no clone a single base away is much larger than it. Post-treatment primary, local recurrence and metastasis tumors from poor-prognosis patients were used as specimens. The source of the sample is a study of the immune and genomic landscape of osteosarcoma (dated by TCRdb to 2019 to 2021). For the study in its entirety: The overall cohort was composed of a few dozen pediatric and adult patients with high-grade osteosarcoma, and a median age at diagnosis of approximately 25 years (range roughly 5-90) was recorded. The cohort was enriched for poor-risk disease, with 73% showing unfavorable pathologic response to standard therapy and more than 60% deceased. In the overall cohort, roughly three fifths of patients were male, and around 76% had localized disease at diagnosis. To define immunogenic potential, the study profiled osteosarcoma specimens using whole genome, RNA and T-cell receptor sequencing along with immunohistochemistry and reverse phase protein arrays. TCR sequencing results were integrated with transcriptome, protein array and immunostaining data to characterize the osteosarcoma immunogenomic landscape. The study aimed to explain the limited clinical activity of immune checkpoint inhibitors in osteosarcoma. Each of a few patients provided a couple of samples from the same tumor site.

The full study reports these points: Rather than matched normal tissue, external data from normal skin and healthy peripheral blood provided the clonality benchmarks. About 5 cases had a single hyperexpanded clone dominating the repertoire, and all had fewer than 100 T-cell clonotypes. Sample size was not determined by any statistical method, because osteosarcoma is rare and every possible sample was collected. TCR productive clonality was higher in the immune-hot C3 cluster than the cold C1 cluster but still low overall. Matched blood was collected from only two patients, alongside the frozen tumor specimens. Productive TCR clonality was found to be low overall, with an average of 0.09 and a maximum of 0.3, which suggested limited T-cell clonal expansion.

The ImmunoSEQ Assay (Adaptive Biotechnologies) was used to immunosequence the CDR3 regions of the TCR beta chain. Per the authors' processing: The ImmunoSEQ Analyzer platform was used to export TCRB rearrangements, read counts, read proportions and gene usage. T-cell clonality was calculated from productive rearrangements as 1 minus Pielou's evenness. In the clonal space homeostasis analysis, clonotypes were binned as rare, small, medium, large or hyperexpanded (0.01 to 1 of the repertoire). TCR productive clonality was compared across immune clusters C1, C2 and C3 using the Wilcoxon rank sum test. TCRdb holds this immuneACCESS table with in-frame rearrangements only. Some clones are missing; in checked studies, unresolved V genes explain under half, and the rest has no known cause. V and J calls and clone size come straight from that table; D and trimming were deduced from the DNA. This sample holds around 2,200 clones; around 76% were observed only once. Around 13% of the sample lies in the top ten.

Sequenced material: osteosarcoma tumor tissue from the lung. This receptor was taken from a human donor with osteosarcoma.

The CDR3 reads as follows: CASSLDTQYF. The DNA is TGTGCCAGCAGCTTAGATACGCAGTATTTT. The chain is encoded by TRBV7-9 joined to TRBJ2-3, with the D segment identity uncertain. Reading the germline V gene (reference sequence) gives CDR1 SEHNR and CDR2 FQNEAQ. Including cysteine and phenylalanine, the CDR3 has 10 amino acids. Just CDR3 DNA is preserved here, 30 bases in frame from base 1. V sheds 1 base and J sheds 7 bases, leaving 0 bases between their ends.